This T cell receptor (beta chain) was profiled in a study of blood T cells in healthy people across ages. This CDR3 has 13 amino acids. The V and J ends lost 2 bases and 0 bases respectively, with 4 bases between them. Germline V gene lookup returns CDR1 DFQATT and CDR2 SNEGSKA (reference sequence). The authors ran a second PCR of about 6 to 11 cycles using a sample-barcoded 5' primer and a J-beta primer mix. Using its own MiXCR run on the 5' RACE reads, TCRdb lists one record per CDR3 protein. The sample lists 500,000 to 700,000 distinct CDR3 sequences, about 28% occurring once. This TCR was sampled from a woman at least 80 years old in good health. The rearrangement uses TRBV20-1 and TRBJ2-2; D is uncertain. The sample taken for sequencing was blood. CDR3 protein: CSARRTNTGELFF. CDR3 sequence (DNA): TGCAGTGCTAGACGGACGAACACCGGGGAGCTGTTTTTT.